Following are 19 T cell receptor beta chains from one sample sequenced in a study of tumor-infiltrating lymphocytes in localized non-small cell lung cancer. The table came from immunoSEQ multiplex PCR; TCRdb's copy has only in-frame clones and leaves some out. Counted here are about 13,000 clones, around 68% occurring once; the ten biggest clones make up approximately 9%. Sample: uninvolved lung tissue not adjacent to the tumor. These receptors were collected from a human donor with non-small cell lung cancer.

The chain has TRBV28 and TRBJ1-2; D uncertain. Germline lookup yields CDR1 MDHEN and CDR2 SYDVKM. The V end lost 6 bases, the J end lost 4 bases, and 15 bases lay between the germline ends. The CDR3 loop spans 14 amino acids. The CDR3 coding sequence is TGTGCCAGCAGCTCTACGGTGACTCGCTATGGCTACACCTTC. As protein: CASSSTVTRYGYTF.

This clone was seen a handful of times. J is TRBJ1-4 and V is TRBV28, with D maybe TRBD1 (6 bases). Deletions cut 5 bases from V and 8 bases from J, with 15 bases between. The germline gives CDR1 MDHEN, CDR2 SYDVKM. The CDR3 has 14 amino acids. The CDR3 is CASSVGGRGEKLFF. Written as DNA, the CDR3 is TGTGCCAGCAGTGTGGGGGGGCGCGGAGAAAAACTGTTTTTT.

This clone was detected only once. V is TRBV14 and J is TRBJ2-3, with D unresolved. Trimming removed 5 bases from V and 6 bases from J, with 15 bases in between. The CDR3 extends over 14 amino acids. CDR1 is SGHDN, CDR2 FVKESK, per germline. CDR3 nucleotide sequence: TGTGCCAGCAGCGGCTCCCTAGGCGTTGATACGCAGTATTTT. Protein sequence: CASSGSLGVDTQYF.

This chain joins TRBV28 and TRBJ1-1; maybe TRBD1 (5 bases). Germline V gives CDR1 MDHEN, CDR2 SYDVKM. This CDR3 contains 16 residues. The V end lost 7 bases, the J end lost 1 base, and 19 bases lay between the germline ends. CDR3 sequence (DNA): TGTGCCAGCACCCCCGGGGGTGGAAGGGCGAACACTGAAGCTTTCTTT. Translated: CASTPGGGRANTEAFF.

The chain is built from TRBV7-2 and TRBJ2-2; D is undetermined. V lost 1 base and J 5 bases, leaving 5 bases between the germline ends. The CDR3 covers 13 residues. CDR1 SGHTA and CDR2 FQGNSA come from the germline V gene. CDR3 sequence reads: CASSLGRTGELFF. The DNA of the CDR3 is TGTGCCAGCAGCTTAGGGAGAACCGGGGAGCTGTTTTTT.

V gene TRBV7-3 combines with J gene TRBJ1-1; D gene uncertain. The germline CDR1 and CDR2 sequences are SGHTA and FQGTGA. V lost 1 base to trimming and J lost 1 base, with 4 bases between them. The CDR3 loop spans 13 amino acids. CDR3 residues: CASSLNRNTEAFF. In nucleotides, the CDR3 is TGTGCCAGCAGCTTAAACCGGAACACTGAAGCTTTCTTT.

The chain joins TRBV6-1 to TRBJ2-5; a possible D gene is TRBD1 (5 bases). The CDR3 has 15 residues. From germline, CDR1 is MNHNS and CDR2 SASEGT. Deletions cut 5 bases from V and 4 bases from J, with 17 bases between. The CDR3: CASSTVGATRETQYF. In nucleotides, the CDR3 is TGTGCCAGCAGTACCGTAGGGGCAACAAGAGAGACCCAGTACTTC.

This chain links TRBV28 with TRBJ2-7; 10 bases are shared with TRBD1. The CDR3 spans 16 residues. The germline V gene has CDR1 MDHEN and CDR2 SYDVKM. Trimming at V came to 1 base and at J to 3 bases, leaving 6 bases not matched to a gene. CDR3 sequence (DNA): TGTGCCAGCAGTTTATTCGTGGGGGACAGGGGCTACGAGCAGTACTTC. This sequence encodes CASSLFVGDRGYEQYF.

The table lists this clone with a few counts. The V and J genes are TRBV14 and TRBJ1-1; D gene ambiguous. V lost 3 bases and J 2 bases, leaving 7 bases between the germline ends. From germline, CDR1 is SGHDN and CDR2 FVKESK. This CDR3 region has 13 residues. Written as DNA, the CDR3 is TGTGCCAGCAGCCAGTGGGAAAACACTGAAGCTTTCTTT. It yields the protein CASSQWENTEAFF.

CDR3 region: CASSSGTSESEQYF. Here the CDR3 DNA reads TGTGCCAGCAGTTCAGGGACTAGCGAAAGCGAGCAGTACTTC. The genes are TRBV14 and TRBJ2-7; 10 bases align to TRBD2. Germline V gene data show CDR1 as SGHDN and CDR2 as FVKESK. V was clipped by 6 bases and J by 6 bases; unmatched bases: 8. The CDR3 is 14 residues long.

The chain carries TRBV30 and TRBJ1-1, with D perhaps matching TRBD1 (5 bases). The CDR3 contains 16 residues. The V gene's germline CDR1 is GTSNPN and CDR2 SVGIG (reference sequence). Deletions cut 5 bases from V and 1 base from J, with 20 bases between. CDR3 sequence (DNA): TGTGCCTGGGAGAGGGGTCCCGGACGCGCGAACACTGAAGCTTTCTTT. Its translation: CAWERGPGRANTEAFF.

The chain joins TRBV7-2 to TRBJ1-5, with D possibly TRBD1 on 5 matching bases. There are 16 residues in the CDR3. Germline V gene lookup returns CDR1 SGHTA and CDR2 FQGNSA. The V end was cut by 2 bases, the J end by 2 bases, with 13 bases between. The CDR3 DNA reads as TGTGCCAGCAGCTTAAGGTCGGGCAGGGGCAATCAGCCCCAGCATTTT. Protein product: CASSLRSGRGNQPQHF.

This chain links TRBV6-5 with TRBJ1-4; 7 nucleotides match TRBD1. The CDR3 extends over 16 amino acids. Germline assignment: CDR1 MNHEY and CDR2 SVGAGI. J gave up 8 bases and V 0 bases, and 9 bases lay outside the gene matches. CDR3 sequence reads: CASSYSIGQVYEKLFF. The CDR3 DNA follows: TGTGCCAGCAGTTACTCGATAGGACAGGTTTACGAAAAACTGTTTTTT.

This clone was recorded only once. The CDR3 DNA sequence: TGTGCCAGCAGTGAACGGGCGCAGGGGACCCTCCTTTCCTACGAGCAGTACTTC. Its translation is CASSERAQGTLLSYEQYF. The chain uses TRBV6-1 and TRBJ2-7, with D possibly being TRBD1 (6 bases). CDR1 and CDR2 from the germline V gene are MNHNS and SASEGT. The CDR3 is 18 amino acids. V shed 2 bases and J shed 1 base, with 21 bases lying between them.

The chain joins TRBV13 to TRBJ2-3; a possible D gene is TRBD1 (6 bases). The CDR3 spans 16 residues. V lost 3 bases, J lost 2 bases, and 15 bases lay in between. Germline-derived CDR1 and CDR2 are PRHDT and FYEKMQ (reference sequence). Here the CDR3 DNA reads TGTGCCAGCAGCTTCCGACAGGAAGAATACACAGATACGCAGTATTTT. This codes for CASSFRQEEYTDTQYF.

The chain carries TRBV27 and TRBJ2-5; 7 nucleotides match TRBD1. CDR1 is MNHEY, CDR2 SMNVEV, per germline (reference sequence). V lost 2 bases, J lost 1 base, and 19 bases stayed unmatched. This CDR3 has 20 amino acids. Here the CDR3 DNA reads TGTGCCAGCAGTTTACCGCGACAGGGCAGGCCCTCGATCTCCCAAGAGACCCAGTACTTC. This sequence encodes CASSLPRQGRPSISQETQYF.

This clone has only one observation. The chain links TRBV28 to TRBJ1-2; 10 bases agree with TRBD1. The junction had 4 bases not matched to a gene; V was cut back by 6 bases and J by 3 bases. The CDR3 is made up of 14 amino acids. Germline V gene sequence: CDR1 MDHEN, CDR2 SYDVKM. CDR3 coding DNA: TGTGCCAGCAGAGGGACAGGGGCCCACTATGGCTACACCTTC. This sequence encodes CASRGTGAHYGYTF.

The rearrangement joins TRBV6-5 to TRBJ1-1; TRBD1 matches 9 bases. Unmatched junction bases numbered 4, after V lost 0 bases and J lost 8 bases. CDR3 size: 14 residues. Germline V gene lookup returns CDR1 MNHEY and CDR2 SVGAGI. The CDR3 DNA reads TGTGCCAGCAGTTACTCCACGGGACAGGGAGAAGCTTTCTTT. It codes for CASSYSTGQGEAFF.

This clone was counted between two and nine times. This chain joins TRBV19 and TRBJ2-7; the match to TRBD2 covers 8 bases. The length of the CDR3 is 13 residues. Trimming cost V 6 bases and J 4 bases; bases outside gene matches: 5. Germline V gives CDR1 LNHDA, CDR2 SQIVND (reference sequence). DNA for the CDR3: TGTGCCAGTAGCGTTACTAGCGGTTACGAGCAGTACTTC. This gives the protein CASSVTSGYEQYF.